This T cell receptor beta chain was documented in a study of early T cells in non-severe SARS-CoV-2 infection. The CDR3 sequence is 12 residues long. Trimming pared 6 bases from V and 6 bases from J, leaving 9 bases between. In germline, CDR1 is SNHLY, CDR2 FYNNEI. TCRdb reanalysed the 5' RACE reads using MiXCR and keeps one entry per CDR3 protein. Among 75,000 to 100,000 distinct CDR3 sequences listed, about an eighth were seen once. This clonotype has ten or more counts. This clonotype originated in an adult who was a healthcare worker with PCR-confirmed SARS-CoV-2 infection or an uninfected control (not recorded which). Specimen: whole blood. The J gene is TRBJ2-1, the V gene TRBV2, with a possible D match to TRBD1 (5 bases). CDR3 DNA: TGTGCCAGCAGGCCCAGGGTCAATGAGCAGTTCTTC. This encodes CASRPRVNEQFF.